Presented here are 32 T cell receptor beta chains from one specimen sequenced in a study of CDR3 diversity in severe acne. TCRdb re-called the PCR reads through MiXCR, storing one row per CDR3 protein. The table shows 85,000 to 120,000 distinct CDR3 sequences, with around 53% occurring only once. Sequencing was carried out using blood. The receptors were gathered from a male donor with acne.

The rearrangement links TRBV6-5 to TRBJ2-4; D unresolved. The germline CDR1 and CDR2 sequences are MNHEY and SVGAGI. With 0 bases removed from V and 8 bases from J, the gap between germline ends came to 11 bases. The CDR3 is made up of 14 amino acids. The CDR3 sequence is CASSYSSGVDIQYF. The DNA of the CDR3 is TGTGCCAGCAGTTACTCGTCTGGCGTAGACATTCAGTACTTC.

The sample holds many counts of this clonotype. The gene calls are TRBV19 and TRBJ1-5; maybe TRBD1 (5 bases). Germline V CDR1 and CDR2: LNHDA, SQIVND (reference sequence). The CDR3 extends over 15 amino acids. V dropped 5 bases and J dropped 9 bases, with 20 bases sitting between them. This CDR3 reads CASSPTGPVLLPQHF. The CDR3 DNA sequence: TGTGCCAGTAGTCCCACGGGACCGGTATTATTGCCCCAGCATTTT.

The chain couples TRBV7-2 to TRBJ1-1, with D unresolved. CDR3 length: 13 amino acids. V lost 5 bases to trimming and J lost 3 bases, with 10 bases between them. Looked up from germline, CDR1 is SGHTA and CDR2 is FQGNSA. CDR3: CASSKTLDTEAFF. CDR3 sequence (DNA): TGTGCCAGCAGCAAGACCCTCGACACTGAAGCTTTCTTT. Variable domain in full (rest from reference TRBV7-2 and TRBJ1-1): GAGVSQSPSNKVTEKGKDVELRCDPISGHTALYWYRQSLGQGLEFLIYFQGNSAPDKSGLPSDRFSAERTGGSVSTLTIQRTQQEDSAVYLCASSKTLDTEAFFGQGTRLTVV.

This clonotype has just a few counts. The chain joins TRBV29-1 to TRBJ1-2; D not certain. Germline loops: CDR1 SQVTM, CDR2 ANQGSEA. This CDR3 comprises 15 residues. Trimming pared 5 bases from V and 7 bases from J, leaving 23 bases between. The CDR3 here is CSVREPGFTLFGYTF. The CDR3 DNA is TGCAGCGTTCGAGAGCCGGGATTTACCCTTTTTGGCTACACCTTC.

The chain carries TRBV30 and TRBJ1-4; no firm D call. Germline loops: CDR1 GTSNPN, CDR2 SVGIG (reference sequence). The V and J ends lost 0 bases and 6 bases respectively, with 5 bases between them. CDR3 size: 12 residues. Here the CDR3 DNA reads TGTGCCTGGAGTGTTACCGATGAAAAACTGTTTTTT. Its translation: CAWSVTDEKLFF.

The chain carries TRBV6-1 and TRBJ2-2; D may correspond to TRBD1 or TRBD2 (5 bases each). Germline lookup yields CDR1 MNHNS and CDR2 SASEGT. The CDR3 is made up of 15 amino acids. V was trimmed by 10 bases and J by 3 bases, leaving 18 bases between them. CDR3 amino acids: CATVDRDAYTGELFF. The CDR3 DNA reads as TGTGCCACTGTCGACCGGGACGCATACACCGGGGAGCTGTTTTTT.

Ten or more counts support this clonotype. The chain combines TRBV20-1 with TRBJ1-2, with unresolved D. The V gene lost 0 bases and the J gene lost 8 bases, with 16 bases spanning the gap. Germline loops: CDR1 DFQATT, CDR2 SNEGSKA (reference sequence). This CDR3 has 14 residues. CDR3: CSARDTGPGQGYTF. Written as DNA, the CDR3 is TGCAGTGCTAGAGATACCGGACCCGGTCAGGGCTACACCTTC.

This clonotype was found many times. The chain is built from TRBV2 and TRBJ1-2, with D tentatively TRBD1 (6 bases). Trimming removed 3 bases at V and 6 bases at J, with 11 bases between. Per germline, CDR1 SNHLY and CDR2 FYNNEI. The CDR3 totals 13 residues. The CDR3 is CASSEQGMDGYTF. As DNA, the CDR3 is TGTGCCAGCAGTGAGCAGGGGATGGATGGCTACACCTTC.

As for this clonotype: A much larger clone lies a single base off, so this may be a read error. V is TRBV7-2 and J is TRBJ2-5, with D maybe TRBD2 (5 bases). The CDR3 has 11 amino acids. Germline CDR1 is SGHTA and CDR2 is FQGNSA. Written as DNA, the CDR3 is TGTGCCAGCAACTTAGAGGGGACCCAGTACTTC. Its protein product is CASNLEGTQYF.

This clonotype appeared many times. V is TRBV6-5 and J is TRBJ2-7, with TRBD2 matching over 13 bases. Germline V gives CDR1 MNHEY, CDR2 SVGAGI. The CDR3 covers 15 residues. Trimming removed 6 bases from V and 2 bases from J; junction bases left unmatched: 4. The CDR3, as DNA: TGTGCCAGCAGACCCGGGACTAGCGGGACCTACGAGCAGTACTTC. Protein sequence: CASRPGTSGTYEQYF.

V and J are TRBV30 and TRBJ2-2; D call uncertain. This CDR3 spans 13 amino acids. Germline CDR1 is GTSNPN and CDR2 is SVGIG (reference sequence). V was trimmed by 0 bases and J by 6 bases, leaving 8 bases between them. The CDR3, as DNA: TGTGCCTGGAGTGTACTCGATGCCGGGGAGCTGTTTTTT. It codes for CAWSVLDAGELFF.

J is TRBJ2-3 and V is TRBV15, with 9 bases lining up with TRBD2. The germline CDR1 and CDR2 sequences are LNHNV and YYDKDF (reference sequence). V lost 8 bases and J lost 4; bases outside the gene matches: 10. This CDR3 spans 15 amino acids. CDR3 DNA sequence: TGTGCCACCCGAAGGGGTAGCGGGAGCTCAGATACGCAGTATTTT. Its protein product is CATRRGSGSSDTQYF. Based on the CDR3 plus reference TRBV15 and TRBJ2-3, the full variable domain is DAMVIQNPRYQVTQFGKPVTLSCSQTLNHNVMYWYQQKSSQAPKLLFHYYDKDFNNEADTPDNFQSRRPNTSFCFLDIRSPGLGDTAMYLCATRRGSGSSDTQYFGPGTRLTVL.

This clonotype has at least ten counts. The J gene is TRBJ2-4, the V gene TRBV4-1; tentatively, D is TRBD1 (6 bases). CDR3 length: 12 residues. Germline V gene data show CDR1 as MGHRA and CDR2 as YSYEKL. With 10 bases removed from V and 2 bases from J, the gap between germline ends came to 9 bases. CDR3 nucleotide sequence: TGCGCCACCCAGGGGACCAAAAACATTCAGTACTTC. It yields the protein CATQGTKNIQYF.

V is TRBV29-1 and J is TRBJ1-2; D unclear. Trimming removed 0 bases from V and 6 bases from J, with 11 bases in between. In germline, CDR1 is SQVTM, CDR2 ANQGSEA. The CDR3 has 13 amino acids. CDR3 protein: CSVEDDGPHGYTF. CDR3 in DNA: TGCAGCGTTGAAGATGACGGCCCACATGGCTACACCTTC. The variable domain in full, completed from reference TRBV29-1 and TRBJ1-2, reads SAVISQKPSRDICQRGTSLTIQCQVDSQVTMMFWYRQQPGQSLTLIATANQGSEATYESGFVIDKFPISRPNLTFSTLTVSNMSPEDSSIYLCSVEDDGPHGYTFGSGTRLTVV.

This clonotype was counted many times. The V gene is TRBV5-5, the J gene TRBJ2-7, with TRBD2 matching over 7 bases. CDR1 is SGHKS and CDR2 is YYEKEE in the germline V gene (reference sequence). Losses at the gene ends were 2 bases for V and 4 bases for J; bases not matched to a gene: 15. The CDR3 spans 17 residues. The CDR3 loop reads CASSFLPPAGNYYEQYF. The CDR3 DNA sequence: TGTGCCAGCAGCTTTTTGCCGCCAGCGGGAAATTATTACGAGCAGTACTTC.

As to this clonotype: An end of the junction differs from the germline gene, which may be a read error. This chain's CDR3 is CASSTLQVPETQYF. The CDR3 DNA reads TGTGCCAGCTCGACCCTCCAGGTTCCAGAGACCCAGTACTTC. The rearrangement joins TRBV29-1 to TRBJ2-5, with D unresolved. Germline V gene data show CDR1 as SQVTM and CDR2 as ANQGSEA. The CDR3 is 14 amino acids.

The J gene is TRBJ2-3, the V gene TRBV11-2, with a weak D call TRBD1 (5 bases). CDR3 length: 13 amino acids. CDR1 and CDR2 from the germline V gene are SGHAT and FQNNGV. Between the trimmed V and J ends, which lost 2 bases and 7 bases, there was a span of 10 bases. CDR3 protein: CASSLRRANTQYF. The CDR3 DNA reads TGTGCCAGCAGCTTACGCAGGGCGAATACGCAGTATTTT.

The chain recombines TRBV15 with TRBJ2-5; tentative D call: TRBD2 (6 bases). The CDR3 sequence is 18 residues long. V was clipped by 0 bases and J by 4 bases, with 21 bases between them. Per the germline V gene, CDR1 is LNHNV and CDR2 is YYDKDF (reference sequence). The CDR3 protein is CATSRDRGTTGFIETQYF. The CDR3 coding sequence is TGTGCCACCAGCAGAGACCGGGGGACGACTGGATTTATAGAGACCCAGTACTTC.

Relative to its sample, this clonotype is medium-sized. CDR3 in DNA: TGTGCCACCAGCATAAACCAATACTCCGGGACAGGCTACAATGAGCAGTTCTTC. Protein: CATSINQYSGTGYNEQFF. The V and J genes are TRBV15 and TRBJ2-1; 8 positions agree with TRBD1. The trim removed 4 bases at V and 3 bases at J, leaving 14 bases unmatched. This CDR3 is built from 18 residues. Germline values: CDR1 LNHNV, CDR2 YYDKDF (reference sequence).

A few counts support this clonotype. The chain joins TRBV20-1 to TRBJ2-1; maybe TRBD2 (6 bases). V lost 8 bases and J lost 4, with 15 bases in between. Germline V gene lookup returns CDR1 DFQATT and CDR2 SNEGSKA (reference sequence). The length of the CDR3 is 13 residues. CDR3 nucleotide sequence: TGCAGTCCTGGGACTCTCCTATACAATGAGCAGTTCTTC. Its translation: CSPGTLLYNEQFF.

The gene calls are TRBV2 and TRBJ1-1; TRBD1 agrees at 11 bases. The CDR3 runs to 13 residues. J gave up 10 bases and V 6 bases, and 7 bases lay outside the gene matches. Germline CDR1 SNHLY, CDR2 FYNNEI. The chain's CDR3 is CASRPGQGAGAFF. The CDR3 coding sequence is TGTGCCAGCAGACCCGGACAGGGGGCAGGAGCTTTCTTT. The full variable domain, its missing parts supplied by reference TRBV2 and TRBJ1-1, is EPEVTQTPSHQVTQMGQEVILRCVPISNHLYFYWYRQILGQKVEFLVSFYNNEISEKSEIFDDQFSVERPDGSNFTLKIRSTKLEDSAMYFCASRPGQGAGAFFGQGTRLTVV.

With respect to this clonotype: This may come from a read error, since a much larger clone is one base off. The gene calls are TRBV12-3 or TRBV12-4 and TRBJ2-1; D is ambiguous. Deletions cut 8 bases from V and 8 bases from J, with 13 bases between. The CDR3 length is 12 residues. CDR3 DNA sequence: TGTGCCAGCGGTACGCTCGCCCATGAGCAGTTCTTC. This gives the protein CASGTLAHEQFF.

The CDR3 spells CASSLGHRKDAGYTF. DNA of the CDR3: TGCGCCAGCAGCTTAGGGCACCGAAAGGATGCTGGCTACACCTTC. This chain joins TRBV5-1 and TRBJ1-2; no clear D gene. CDR1 is SGHRS, CDR2 YFSETQ, per germline. The CDR3 extends over 15 amino acids. Between the trimmed V and J ends, which lost 2 bases and 7 bases, there was a span of 18 bases.

This clonotype was recorded at least ten times. This sequence joins TRBV7-2 and TRBJ2-1; TRBD2 might be the D (5 bases). The CDR3 extends over 16 amino acids. Germline loops: CDR1 SGHTA, CDR2 FQGNSA. V lost 5 bases to trimming and J lost 6 bases, with 20 bases between them. CDR3 loop: CASSPSPGLAANEQFF. The CDR3 DNA reads as TGTGCCAGCAGCCCGTCCCCTGGGCTAGCAGCCAATGAGCAGTTCTTC. Looking up the rest from reference TRBV7-2 and TRBJ2-1 gives the full variable domain: GAGVSQSPSNKVTEKGKDVELRCDPISGHTALYWYRQSLGQGLEFLIYFQGNSAPDKSGLPSDRFSAERTGGSVSTLTIQRTQQEDSAVYLCASSPSPGLAANEQFFGPGTRLTVL.

The J gene is TRBJ2-2, the V gene TRBV11-2, with TRBD2 as a possible D gene (7 bases). CDR1 SGHAT and CDR2 FQNNGV come from the germline V gene. V was cut by 7 bases and J by 4 bases, with 10 bases left in between. The CDR3 is made up of 13 amino acids. For the CDR3, the DNA is TGTGCCAGCATAGGGGGGGGCACCGGGGAGCTGTTTTTT. Its protein is CASIGGGTGELFF.

This chain connects TRBV19 to TRBJ2-1; the D call may be TRBD1 or TRBD2 (5 bases each). V was pared by 3 bases and J by 6 bases, with 12 bases between. The CDR3 runs to 14 residues. CDR1 is LNHDA and CDR2 is SQIVND in the germline V gene (reference sequence). The CDR3 here is CASSIIWGINEQFF. The CDR3 nucleotides are TGTGCCAGTAGTATTATTTGGGGGATCAATGAGCAGTTCTTC.

The chain carries TRBV25-1 and TRBJ2-1, with D tentatively TRBD2 (6 bases). Germline-derived CDR1 and CDR2 are MGHDK and SYGVNS. The length of the CDR3 is 13 residues. This CDR3 reads CALTGTDYNEQFF. The CDR3 DNA is TGTGCTCTAACCGGGACTGACTACAATGAGCAGTTCTTC.

The rearrangement joins TRBV11-1 to TRBJ2-5, with unresolved D. The CDR3 has 13 residues. Germline V gives CDR1 SGHAT, CDR2 FQDESV (reference sequence). Trimming left V 5 bases short and J 3 bases short, with 10 bases between. CDR3 nucleotides: TGTGCCAGCAGCGTGTCGTCAGAAGAGACCCAGTACTTC. It is translated as CASSVSSEETQYF.

The rearrangement joins TRBV18 to TRBJ2-3, with 12 bases matching TRBD2. V lost 2 bases and J lost 2; bases outside the gene matches: 2. This CDR3 has 16 amino acids. CDR1 is KGHSH and CDR2 is LQKENI in the germline V gene. The CDR3 sequence is CASSPRLAGATDTQYF. The DNA for the CDR3 is TGTGCCAGCTCACCAAGACTAGCGGGAGCCACAGATACGCAGTATTTT.

The rearrangement uses TRBV9 and TRBJ1-4; 7 bases are shared with TRBD1. V lost 4 bases to trimming and J lost 5 bases; unmatched junction nucleotides: 5. Germline V lookup: CDR1 SGDLS, CDR2 YYNGEE. The CDR3 contains 14 residues. The CDR3 DNA follows: TGTGCCAGCAGCCCCCGGACAGGAAATGAAAAACTGTTTTTT. This codes for CASSPRTGNEKLFF.

This clonotype occurred a few times. V is TRBV27 and J is TRBJ2-6, with a possible D match to TRBD1 (5 bases). The germline V gene has CDR1 MNHEY and CDR2 SMNVEV (reference sequence). The CDR3 spans 17 residues. With 5 bases removed from V and 0 bases from J, the gap between germline ends came to 14 bases. DNA for the CDR3: TGTGCCAGCAGTCAGGGCACCTATTACTCTGGGGCCAACGTCCTGACTTTC. This codes for CASSQGTYYSGANVLTF. The full variable domain, rest sourced from reference TRBV27 and TRBJ2-6, is EAQVTQNPRYLITVTGKKLTVTCSQNMNHEYMSWYRQDPGLGLRQIYYSMNVEVTDKGDVPEGYKVSRKEKRNFPLILESPSPNQTSLYFCASSQGTYYSGANVLTFGAGSRLTVL.

The chain carries TRBV3-1 and TRBJ2-5; the D is unclear. CDR1 is LGHDT and CDR2 is YNNKEL in the germline V gene (reference sequence). The CDR3 runs to 15 residues. Trimming removed 4 bases at V and 3 bases at J, with 15 bases between. The CDR3 is CASSPRPYGEETQYF. CDR3 DNA sequence: TGTGCCAGCAGCCCGCGGCCATATGGAGAAGAGACCCAGTACTTC.